These 21 T cell receptor beta chains came from one sample sequenced in a study of T cells in Graves' hyperthyroidism and ophthalmopathy. RNA transcripts gave rise to amplified TCR beta CDR3 regions. Carried out on the TCR CDR3, a first-round RT-PCR used the HTBI primer set. TCRdb reprocessed the multiplex PCR reads via MiXCR and lists one record per CDR3 protein. The sample carries nearly 750,000 distinct CDR3 sequences, roughly a third recorded once. Sequencing used blood. All receptors derive from a middle-aged woman with Graves' hyperthyroidism.

A remark on this clonotype: With a much larger clone just one base away, this may be a read error. V is TRBV6-5 and J is TRBJ2-7; D is perhaps TRBD1 or TRBD2 (6 bases each). This CDR3 has 15 amino acids. CDR1 is MNHEY, CDR2 SVGAGI, per germline. CDR3 sequence (DNA): TGTGCCATCAGTTACGGGGGCGGACAGCATTACGAGCAGTACTTC. This translates into CAISYGGGQHYEQYF.

The chain employs TRBV28 and TRBJ1-5; no firm D call. The V end was cut by 1 base, the J end by 1 base, with 11 bases between. This CDR3 region has 16 residues. The germline gives CDR1 MDHEN, CDR2 SYDVKM. CDR3 bases: TGTGCCAGCAGTTTATTGGCGGGCTGGAGCAATCAGCCCCAGCATTTT. Amino acids: CASSLLAGWSNQPQHF.

As regards this clonotype: A read error is possible here, since a much larger clone lies one base away. The chain employs TRBV11-2 and TRBJ2-5; a possible D gene is TRBD2 (5 bases). This CDR3 is 13 amino acids long. Germline CDR1 and CDR2: SGHAT and FQNNGV. Here the CDR3 DNA reads TGTGCCAGCCGCTTGTGGGAGAGGGAGACCCAGTACTTC. Translated: CASRLWERETQYF.

The chain carries TRBV7-8 and TRBJ2-7, with a possible D match to TRBD2 (6 bases). This CDR3 region has 15 residues. V lost 1 base and J lost 2, with 12 bases in between. CDR1 is SGHVS, CDR2 FQNEAQ, per germline. CDR3 sequence: CASSLDSQRAYEQYF. The CDR3 DNA reads as TGTGCCAGCAGCTTAGACTCCCAGCGGGCCTACGAGCAGTACTTC. Using reference TRBV7-8 and TRBJ2-7 for the parts outside the CDR3, the full variable domain is GAGVSQSPRYKVAKRGQDVALRCDPISGHVSLFWYQQALGQGPEFLTYFQNEAQLDKSGLPSDRFFAERPEGSVSTLKIQRTQQEDSAVYLCASSLDSQRAYEQYFGPGTRLTVT.

This clonotype was counted ten times or more. CDR3 DNA sequence: TGCGCCAGCAGCCAAACTTCGGCAGGGGGCTATAATTCACCCCTCCACTTT. As protein: CASSQTSAGGYNSPLHF. The gene calls are TRBV4-3 and TRBJ1-6; 7 nucleotides line up with TRBD1. Germline V lookup: CDR1 LGHNA, CDR2 YSLEER. CDR3 size: 17 residues. The V gene end was trimmed by 2 bases and the J gene end by 3 bases; junction bases not matched to a gene: 7.

The chain joins TRBV25-1 to TRBJ1-3; TRBD1 might be the D (5 bases). Trimming left V 4 bases short and J 4 bases short, with 14 bases between. CDR1 MGHDK and CDR2 SYGVNS come from the germline V gene. The CDR3 loop spans 15 amino acids. The CDR3 DNA sequence: TGTGCCAGCAGTGGATTGGGGGATAGAGGAAACACCATATATTTT. This codes for CASSGLGDRGNTIYF.

About this clonotype itself: A much larger clone sits a single nucleotide away, making a read error possible. This sequence joins TRBV10-3 and TRBJ1-5; D call uncertain. The CDR3 runs 15 residues. CDR1 and CDR2 (germline): ENHRY, SYGVKD. The chain's CDR3 is CASSSGRRANQPQHF. The DNA of the CDR3 is TGTGCCAGCAGTTCCGGTCGGAGGGCCAATCAGCCCCAGCATTTT.

This clonotype was counted at least ten times. The rearrangement joins TRBV20-1 to TRBJ1-6, with 8 bases lining up with TRBD1. The CDR3 runs 14 residues. Germline V gene sequence: CDR1 DFQATT, CDR2 SNEGSKA (reference sequence). After removal of 3 bases from V and 7 bases from J, the junction contained 5 bases not matched to a gene. The CDR3 coding sequence is TGCAGTGCTAGTGCGGGACAGGACAATTCACCCCTCCACTTT. Protein: CSASAGQDNSPLHF.

This clonotype came up once. This rearrangement joins TRBV19 to TRBJ1-4; D is perhaps TRBD1 (5 bases). V lost 3 bases and J 7 bases, leaving 15 bases between the germline ends. CDR3 size: 15 residues. Germline CDR1 is LNHDA and CDR2 is SQIVND (reference sequence). The CDR3 region has the DNA TGTGCCAGTAGTATCTGGGGGGGTTGGGGTGAAAAACTGTTTTTT. It is translated as CASSIWGGWGEKLFF.

V and J are TRBV19 and TRBJ1-5, with D perhaps matching TRBD1 (6 bases). The V end lost 5 bases, the J end lost 5 bases, and 16 bases lay between the germline ends. The CDR3 contains 15 residues. CDR1 is LNHDA and CDR2 is SQIVND in the germline V gene (reference sequence). The CDR3 loop reads CASSFFEDSDQPQHF. In DNA, the CDR3 is TGTGCCAGTAGTTTCTTCGAGGACAGCGATCAGCCCCAGCATTTT.

The rearrangement links TRBV6-5 to TRBJ1-5, with 9 nucleotides matching TRBD1. The CDR3 spans 17 residues. Looked up from germline, CDR1 is MNHEY and CDR2 is SVGAGI. J was trimmed by 2 bases and V by 5 bases; bases with no gene match: 10. The CDR3 DNA reads TGTGCCAGCAGTCTACAGGGGGCGGGGATGGGCAATCAGCCCCAGCATTTT. Protein: CASSLQGAGMGNQPQHF.

Many counts were recorded for this clonotype. The chain combines TRBV25-1 with TRBJ1-1; 10 nucleotides agree with TRBD1. V gave up 4 bases and J gave up 0 bases; unmatched junction bases: 5. The germline CDR1 and CDR2 sequences are MGHDK and SYGVNS. This CDR3 has 16 amino acids. CDR3 residues: CASSAEGQGMNTEAFF. CDR3 coding DNA: TGTGCCAGCAGTGCAGAGGGACAGGGGATGAACACTGAAGCTTTCTTT.

The rearrangement links TRBV7-2 to TRBJ2-2; TRBD1 matches at 8 bases. The CDR3 extends over 16 amino acids. V lost 8 bases to trimming and J lost 7 bases; unmatched junction nucleotides: 15. Germline CDR1 and CDR2: SGHTA and FQGNSA. The CDR3 region has the DNA TGTGCCAGCGGGGGTCCGGTCAGGGGGCGCGACGGGGAGCTGTTTTTT. This gives the protein CASGGPVRGRDGELFF.

The sample holds many counts of this clonotype. The chain recombines TRBV7-3 with TRBJ2-5, with 7 bases identical to TRBD2. Germline CDR1 reads SGHTA; CDR2 reads FQGTGA. The junction had 8 bases not matched to a gene; V was cut back by 5 bases and J by 2 bases. The CDR3 is 15 amino acids. CDR3 nucleotide sequence: TGTGCCAGCAGCGTTACCGGGGGGTTGCAAGAGACCCAGTACTTC. Translation: CASSVTGGLQETQYF.

Of note for this clonotype: One junction end disagrees with the germline gene, perhaps due to a read error. CDR3 in amino acids: CASSQDGRDNQPQHF. Written as DNA, the CDR3 is TGCGCCAGCAGCCAAGATGGGCGGGATAATCAGCCCCAGCATTTT. J is TRBJ1-5 and V is TRBV2; D gene unclear. The germline V gene encodes CDR1 SNHLY and CDR2 FYNNEI. This CDR3 comprises 15 residues.

V usage is TRBV20-1 and J usage is TRBJ2-2; TRBD1 matches 10 bases. This CDR3 is 18 amino acids long. After removal of 6 bases from V and 6 bases from J, the junction contained 19 bases not matched to a gene. The germline gives CDR1 DFQATT, CDR2 SNEGSKA (reference sequence). This CDR3 is CSAETVGTGVIGAGELFF. CDR3 sequence (DNA): TGCAGTGCAGAGACAGTCGGGACAGGGGTCATTGGGGCCGGGGAGCTGTTTTTT.

The rearrangement joins TRBV7-3 to TRBJ2-1, with 8 bases fitting TRBD2. After removal of 9 bases from V and 8 bases from J, the junction contained 15 bases not matched to a gene. Germline CDR1 SGHTA, CDR2 FQGTGA. The CDR3 has 15 amino acids. As DNA, the CDR3 is TGTGCCAGTCAGGCTCTCCAGCGGGAGAGCGATGAGCAGTTCTTC. Translated, it gives CASQALQRESDEQFF.

The V gene is TRBV6-1, the J gene TRBJ1-1; TRBD1 matches at 7 bases. V lost 6 bases, J lost 0 bases, and 10 bases stayed unmatched. CDR1 and CDR2 from the germline V gene are MNHNS and SASEGT. There are 16 residues in the CDR3. CDR3 sequence: CASRSRPQGMNTEAFF. The CDR3 bases are TGTGCCAGCAGAAGCCGTCCACAGGGGATGAACACTGAAGCTTTCTTT.

V usage is TRBV12-3 or TRBV12-4 and J usage is TRBJ2-3; D gene ambiguous. Trimming removed 6 bases from V and 7 bases from J, with 20 bases in between. The CDR3 length is 15 residues. The CDR3 is CASSSFSPRLHTQYF. DNA for the CDR3: TGTGCCAGCAGCTCGTTTAGCCCGAGGCTACATACGCAGTATTTT.

As for this clonotype: A much larger clone differs from this one at a single base, so this may be a read error. The CDR3 loop reads CASSQGSGEIQYF. The DNA for the CDR3 is TGCGCCAGCAGCCAAGGATCGGGGGAGATCCAGTACTTC. The genes are TRBV7-2 and TRBJ2-5; possible D gene TRBD2, 6 bases. Germline V gives CDR1 SGHTA, CDR2 FQGNSA. This CDR3 region has 13 residues.

This clonotype appeared many times. The chain joins TRBV20-1 to TRBJ2-5, with D hard to call. Trimming removed 2 bases from V and 0 bases from J, with 13 bases in between. From germline, CDR1 is DFQATT and CDR2 SNEGSKA (reference sequence). The CDR3 runs 15 residues. The CDR3 bases are TGCAGTGCTAGATCGCCCGATCCATACCAAGAGACCCAGTACTTC. It yields the protein CSARSPDPYQETQYF.